Given below is one T cell receptor (beta chain) in context. What it binds is unknown. Time point given: cycle 4 day 1 (C4D1), after around six weeks of nivolumab. Each patient's relapse followed autologous stem cell transplantation, and brentuximab vedotin exposure varied. By magnetic negative selection, CD4+ T cells were purified from thawed PBMCs. These data come from a study of PD-1 blockade in classical Hodgkin lymphoma. Whole-study results and caveats: Significant TCR diversity gains by C4D1 occurred in CD4+ but not CD8+ cells.

V shed 10 bases, J shed 7 bases, and the junction held 19 bases outside the gene matches. The V gene's germline CDR1 is ENHRY and CDR2 SYGVKD. The CDR3 is 17 amino acids. Produced via immunoSEQ multiplex PCR; TCRdb's table is partial and in-frame only. The data hold 32,000 or so clones, with 90% to 95% observed a single time. The clonotype originates from a human donor with classical Hodgkin lymphoma. This chain joins TRBV10-3 and TRBJ2-7, with TRBD2 matching over 13 bases. This specimen was CD4+ T cells from blood, taken before the fourth cycle of nivolumab. The CDR3 reads CATDLGLAGSDNGEQYF. CDR3 in DNA: TGTGCCACCGACCTGGGACTAGCGGGATCTGATAACGGGGAGCAGTACTTC.